This paragraph reports one T cell receptor beta chain. Its antigen is unidentified. TCRdb keeps only in-frame clones here, not all; method: immunoSEQ multiplex PCR. Of 70,000 to 85,000 clones listed, approximately 71% are singletons. The CDR3 sequence is 14 residues long. V was shortened by 0 bases and J by 7 bases, with 13 bases between the two germline ends. Germline V gives CDR1 SGHNT, CDR2 YYREEE (reference sequence). The sample comes from a study of vaccination effects on CD4 cells after COVID-19. Overall study: The researchers cultured approximately 2 million PBMC per well with about 11 IU/ml IL-2 and 7.5 to 10 ug/ml peptides. The study's findings and limits: Cross-reaction with common cold coronaviruses was seen in only 1 of 255 vaccine-induced clones from healthy vaccinees.

Following culture for under 12 days, CD4+ T cells were isolated. Vaccine recipients lacked prior SARS-CoV-2 infection and had negative nucleocapsid antibodies. In the cultures, half the medium was exchanged for IL-2 medium on days 3 and 7. The receptor was isolated from a human donor who received a COVID-19 vaccine. Here the sequenced sample was CD4+ T cells from PBMCs cultured without peptide, taken before COVID-19 vaccination. The chain uses TRBV5-4 and TRBJ1-1; maybe TRBD1 (5 bases). CDR3 protein: CASSLVGRPSEAFF. CDR3 bases: TGTGCCAGCAGCTTGGTGGGGCGACCGAGTGAAGCTTTCTTT.